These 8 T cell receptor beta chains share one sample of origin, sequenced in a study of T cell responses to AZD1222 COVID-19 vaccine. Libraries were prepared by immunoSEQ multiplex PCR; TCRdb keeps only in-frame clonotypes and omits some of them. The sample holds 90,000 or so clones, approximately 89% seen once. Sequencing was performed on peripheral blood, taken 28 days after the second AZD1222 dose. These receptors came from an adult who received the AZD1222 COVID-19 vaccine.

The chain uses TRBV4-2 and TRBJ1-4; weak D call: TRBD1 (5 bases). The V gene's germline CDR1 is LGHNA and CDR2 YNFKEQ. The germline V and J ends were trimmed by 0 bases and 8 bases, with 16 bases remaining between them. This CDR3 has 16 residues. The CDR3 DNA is TGTGCCAGCAGCCAAGATCCGGCCCGGGGGGAGGAAAAACTGTTTTTT. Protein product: CASSQDPARGEEKLFF.

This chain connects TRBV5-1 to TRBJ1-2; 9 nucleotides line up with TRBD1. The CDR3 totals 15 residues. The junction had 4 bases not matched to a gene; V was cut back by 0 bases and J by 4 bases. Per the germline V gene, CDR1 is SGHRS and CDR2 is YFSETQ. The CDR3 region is CASSLAATGGYGYTF. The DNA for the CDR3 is TGCGCCAGCAGCTTGGCCGCGACAGGGGGCTATGGCTACACCTTC.

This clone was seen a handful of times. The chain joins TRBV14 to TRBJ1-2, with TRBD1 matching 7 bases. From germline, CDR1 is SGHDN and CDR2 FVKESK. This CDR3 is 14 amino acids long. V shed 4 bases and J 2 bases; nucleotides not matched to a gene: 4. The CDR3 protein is CASSRSQGNYGYTF. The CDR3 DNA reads TGTGCCAGCAGCCGATCACAGGGGAACTATGGCTACACCTTC.

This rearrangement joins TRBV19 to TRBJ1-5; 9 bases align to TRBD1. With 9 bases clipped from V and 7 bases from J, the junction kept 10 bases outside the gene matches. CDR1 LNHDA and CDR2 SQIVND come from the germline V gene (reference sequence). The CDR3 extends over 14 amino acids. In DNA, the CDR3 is TGTGCCAGCTGGGACGGGACAGGGTACCAGCCCCAGCATTTT. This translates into CASWDGTGYQPQHF.

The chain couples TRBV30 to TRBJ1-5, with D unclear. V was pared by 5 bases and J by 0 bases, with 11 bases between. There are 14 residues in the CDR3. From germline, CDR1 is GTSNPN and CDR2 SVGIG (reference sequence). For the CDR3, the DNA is TGTGCCTGGGACAAGGGAAATAGCAATCAGCCCCAGCATTTT. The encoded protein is CAWDKGNSNQPQHF.

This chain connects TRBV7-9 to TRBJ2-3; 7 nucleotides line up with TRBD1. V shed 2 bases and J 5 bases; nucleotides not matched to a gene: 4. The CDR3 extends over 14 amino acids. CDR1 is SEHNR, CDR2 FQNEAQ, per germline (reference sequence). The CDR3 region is CASSLYTGVDTQYF. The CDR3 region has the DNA TGTGCCAGCAGCTTATACACAGGGGTAGATACGCAGTATTTT.

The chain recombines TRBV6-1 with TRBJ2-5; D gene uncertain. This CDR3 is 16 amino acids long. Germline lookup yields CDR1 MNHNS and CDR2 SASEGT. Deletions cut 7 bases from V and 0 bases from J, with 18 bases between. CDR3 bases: TGTGCCAGCAATGACATTTTTAGGTTCTACCAAGAGACCCAGTACTTC. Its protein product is CASNDIFRFYQETQYF.

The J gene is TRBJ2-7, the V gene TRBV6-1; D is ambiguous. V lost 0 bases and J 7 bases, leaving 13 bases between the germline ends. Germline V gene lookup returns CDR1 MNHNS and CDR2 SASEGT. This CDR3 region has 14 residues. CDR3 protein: CASSEARPAQEQYF. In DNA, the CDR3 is TGTGCCAGCAGTGAAGCGCGTCCAGCGCAGGAGCAGTACTTC.